The sequence of this T cell receptor beta chain was determined in a study of blood T cell repertoires in COVID-19 (dated by TCRdb to 2018 to 2021). With respect to the entire study: The collaborator samples originated in the United States, Italy and Spain and spanned the acute and convalescent phases of COVID-19. The material from the prospective study consisted of cDNA or gDNA derived from T cells, B-cell-depleted T cells, or PBMCs. Subjects who had been exposed to COVID-19, were actively infected with it, or had recovered from it provided the deeply sampled blood TCRbeta repertoires that made up the dataset. The repertoires were made available in a free public database intended to serve as a resource for research on the immune response to SARS-CoV-2. Samples were obtained from the ongoing ImmuneRACE study (first 160 participants) and from roughly 1,300 subjects provided by 6 global collaborators. A de-identified subject ID, COVID-19 status, age in years and sex were almost always included in the sample metadata. Where available, HLA class I and class II types were taken from metadata supplied by the sample provider and were not determined by assay-based typing. Broader findings and caveats from the paper: The amount of clinical and demographic metadata varied by source and participant and was provided uncurated.

V drops 2 bases and J drops 3 bases, leaving 8 bases in between. The cysteine opens and the phenylalanine closes a CDR3 of 15 amino acids. The sequence is cut down to CDR3 DNA, 45 bases in frame from base 1. Sequences SGHTA (CDR1) and FQGNSA (CDR2) are obtained from the germline V gene. Whole blood was collected in K2EDTA tubes by collaborating institutions according to the institutions' own protocols. For TCRbeta analysis, collaborators shipped samples as frozen whole blood, isolated PBMCs, or DNA extracted from either of those sample types. A word on this clone: The antigen it recognizes is unknown. Base qualities were left out, and no much larger clone turns up one base away.

TCRbeta CDR3 regions were amplified from genomic DNA by means of the immunoSEQ Assay, a bias-controlled multiplex PCR. As for the original processing: Nucleated cell counts per sample were estimated from amplification of reference gene primers within the assay. To quantify the absolute abundance of each unique TCRbeta CDR3 rearrangement, sequence reads were collapsed and filtered. For each sample, productive Simpson clonality was calculated as the square root of Simpson's diversity index across productive rearrangements. The table was pulled from immuneACCESS by TCRdb, which kept in-frame rearrangements only. Such tables lose some clones; where checked, under half of the loss comes from unresolved V genes, and the rest has no known cause. That table gives V, J and clone size, and the DNA gave D and trimming. For this sample there are around 97,000 clones; around 88% appear just once. The ten largest make up 3% to 3.5% of the sample.

The source of this sequence is a human donor in a cohort sampled during active COVID-19. Input material: peripheral blood. The chain links TRBV7-2 with TRBJ2-6, with an unclear D gene assignment. The CDR3 reads as follows: CASSLQQYGANVLTF. The nucleotide sequence reads as follows: TGTGCCAGCAGCTTACAACAGTATGGGGCCAACGTCCTGACTTTC. The entire variable domain, with the stretches around the CDR3 drawn from the reference TRBV7-2 and TRBJ2-6 proteins, is GAGVSQSPSNKVTEKGKDVELRCDPISGHTALYWYRQSLGQGLEFLIYFQGNSAPDKSGLPSDRFSAERTGGSVSTLTIQRTQQEDSAVYLCASSLQQYGANVLTFGAGSRLTVL.